The rows below give T cell receptor beta chains drawn from one sample of a study of shared clonotypes between healthy human individuals. Clones were read by immunoSEQ multiplex PCR, and TCRdb kept only the in-frame ones, dropping some. The sample lists 600,000 to 750,000 clones, 72% occurring once. Source material: memory CD4+ T cells sorted from blood. The source of these receptors is a woman younger than 45 in good health. The CDR3 runs from the conserved cysteine through the conserved F or W. A D gene is named only where the DNA matches it firmly. Clone size is not always given. Where it is, it says once, few, many or a class for expanded clones.

TRBJ1-5	TRBD1	14	TRBV7-2	many	CASSKTGGNQPQHF	TGTGCCAGCAGCAAGACAGGGGGGAATCAGCCCCAGCATTTT
TRBJ2-3	NA	15	TRBV5-4	NA	CASSLVAASTDTQYF	TGTGCCAGCAGCTTGGTGGCAGCTAGCACAGATACGCAGTATTTT
TRBJ2-7	NA	11	TRBV7-2	NA	CASSLGPSQYF	TGTGCCAGCAGCTTAGGGCCCTCGCAGTACTTC
TRBJ2-7	TRBD2	15	TRBV4-1	NA	CASSHLTSGRDEQYF	TGCGCCAGCAGCCACCTGACTAGCGGGAGAGACGAGCAGTACTTC
TRBJ2-7	TRBD1	14	TRBV5-6	few	CASSWTGGSYEQYF	TGTGCCAGCAGCTGGACAGGGGGTTCGTACGAGCAGTACTTC
TRBJ2-3	NA	15	TRBV28	NA	CASSFAGESTDTQYF	TGTGCCAGCAGTTTCGCCGGCGAGAGCACAGATACGCAGTATTTT
TRBJ2-1	TRBD2	16	TRBV10-2	NA	CASRKVGLAGEGEQFF	TGCGCCAGCCGGAAAGTCGGGCTAGCGGGAGAAGGTGAGCAGTTCTTC
TRBJ1-2	NA	13	TRBV5-1	NA	CASSTTGNYGYTF	TGCGCCAGCAGCACCACAGGGAACTATGGCTACACCTTC
TRBJ1-2	NA	15	TRBV5-1	NA	CASSLSGSHSDGYTF	TGCGCCAGCAGCTTATCAGGGTCTCACTCGGATGGCTACACCTTC
TRBJ2-2	TRBD2	15	TRBV29-1	NA	CSVALAEKNTGELFF	TGCAGCGTTGCCCTAGCGGAAAAGAACACCGGGGAGCTGTTTTTT
TRBJ1-2	NA	14	TRBV5-4	NA	CASSLDSFVDGYTF	TGTGCCAGCAGCTTGGACAGCTTTGTCGATGGCTACACCTTC
TRBJ2-3	NA	16	TRBV2	NA	CASPQTGHPRTDTQYF	TGTGCCAGCCCGCAGACCGGACACCCTCGCACAGATACGCAGTATTTT
TRBJ2-2	NA	13	TRBV9	few	CASNKRNTGELFF	TGTGCCAGCAATAAGCGGAACACCGGGGAGCTGTTTTTT
TRBJ2-7	NA	13	TRBV7-6	NA	CASSLGAVYEQYF	TGTGCCAGCAGTCTTGGGGCCGTCTACGAGCAGTACTTC
TRBJ2-7	TRBD1	13	TRBV19	few	CASSGDRISEQYF	TGTGCCAGTAGTGGGGACAGGATCTCCGAGCAGTACTTC
TRBJ2-5	TRBD1	15	TRBV6-6	NA	CASSYQGQAQETQYF	TGTGCCAGCAGTTACCAGGGACAGGCCCAAGAGACCCAGTACTTC
TRBJ2-5	NA	15	TRBV6-5	NA	CASRPTDRFQETQYF	TGTGCCAGCAGACCGACCGACAGGTTTCAGGAGACCCAGTACTTC
TRBJ1-6	NA	14	TRBV27	NA	CASSPPGGNSPLHF	TGTGCCAGCAGCCCCCCCGGGGGGAATTCACCCCTCCACTTT
TRBJ1-5	NA	15	TRBV28	NA	CASRLGVYSNQPQHF	TGTGCCAGCAGACTAGGGGTATATAGCAATCAGCCCCAGCATTTT
TRBJ2-2	NA	15	TRBV11-2	NA	CASSSREMNTGELFF	TGTGCCAGCAGTTCCCGGGAGATGAACACCGGGGAGCTGTTTTTT
TRBJ2-1	NA	17	TRBV27	NA	CASSSYMTPGRKNEQFF	TGTGCCAGCAGTTCCTACATGACACCAGGAAGAAAAAATGAGCAGTTCTTC
TRBJ1-1	NA	14	TRBV15	NA	CATSSEQVNTEAFF	TGTGCCACCAGCAGTGAACAGGTGAACACTGAAGCTTTCTTT
TRBJ2-3	NA	14	TRBV7-8	few	CASSLDQGTDTQYF	TGTGCCAGCAGCTTAGATCAGGGAACAGATACGCAGTATTTT
TRBJ2-7	TRBD2	14	TRBV11-2	NA	CASSLTSAHYEQYF	TGTGCCAGCAGCCTTACTAGCGCCCACTACGAGCAGTACTTC
TRBJ2-1	NA	15	TRBV15	NA	CATSRAGSLYNEQFF	TGTGCCACCAGCAGAGCCGGGAGCCTATACAATGAGCAGTTCTTC
TRBJ2-7	TRBD1	15	TRBV14	once	CASSQGRTGLYEQYF	TGTGCCAGCAGCCAAGGTCGGACAGGGTTGTACGAGCAGTACTTC
TRBJ1-2	NA	14	TRBV25-1	NA	CATQSERGNYGYTF	TGTGCCACCCAGAGTGAGAGGGGGAACTATGGCTACACCTTC
TRBJ1-5	NA	17	TRBV27	NA	CASSPTIPGRSNQPQHF	TGTGCCAGCAGTCCAACAATCCCCGGGAGGAGCAATCAGCCCCAGCATTTT
TRBJ2-7	NA	17	TRBV14	NA	CASSQDWWSGVPYEQYF	TGTGCCAGCAGCCAAGATTGGTGGTCTGGGGTACCCTACGAGCAGTACTTC
TRBJ2-7	NA	14	TRBV10-3	few	CAISESIGDGEQYF	TGTGCCATCAGTGAGTCGATAGGGGACGGCGAGCAGTACTTC
TRBJ1-4	TRBD1	14	TRBV19	many	CASSIGTGPEKLFF	TGTGCCAGTAGTATTGGGACAGGGCCTGAAAAACTGTTTTTT
TRBJ2-1	TRBD1	17	TRBV5-4	NA	CASSRGQSRSSYNEQFF	TGTGCCAGCAGCAGGGGACAGTCCAGGAGCTCCTACAATGAGCAGTTCTTC
TRBJ2-1	TRBD2	15	TRBV19	few	CASSKGGSLYNEQFF	TGTGCCAGTAGTAAGGGCGGGAGTCTCTACAATGAGCAGTTCTTC
TRBJ1-2	NA	11	TRBV29-1	NA	CSVMGSYGYTF	TGCAGCGTTATGGGGTCCTATGGCTACACCTTC
TRBJ1-2	TRBD1	14	TRBV11-2	NA	CASSSASGGGGYTF	TGTGCCAGCAGCTCAGCGTCAGGGGGTGGTGGCTACACCTTC
TRBJ2-7	NA	15	TRBV6-1	NA	CASIRDSPTFYEQYF	TGTGCCAGCATTCGGGACTCCCCCACTTTTTACGAGCAGTACTTC
TRBJ2-3	TRBD2	15	TRBV9	NA	CASSVSVAGGDTQYF	TGTGCCAGCAGCGTGTCGGTAGCGGGGGGGGATACGCAGTATTTT
TRBJ2-7	NA	11	TRBV30	NA	CAWGDYYEQYF	TGTGCCTGGGGTGACTACTACGAGCAGTACTTC